These 15 T cell receptor beta chains share one sample of origin, sequenced in a study of CD8 T cells in ankylosing spondylitis. In TCRdb, the 5' RACE reads were re-called with MiXCR into one record per CDR3 protein. The data hold just under 550,000 distinct CDR3 sequences, with 9.5% to 15% observed a single time. The study's findings and limits: A TCR beta motif of several highly homologous variants seemed to mark ankylosing spondylitis blood.

Which antigens these TCRs recognize remains unknown. Sequencing input: blood, either unsorted or a sorted T cell fraction (not recorded which). The receptors stem from a male donor with ankylosing spondylitis.

V usage is TRBV11-2 and J usage is TRBJ2-1, with 9 bases fitting TRBD2. V was clipped by 5 bases and J by 5 bases; unmatched bases: 7. CDR3 size: 15 residues. Germline V gene lookup returns CDR1 SGHAT and CDR2 FQNNGV. CDR3 in amino acids: CASSTRLAEDNEQFF. The CDR3 region has the DNA TGTGCCAGCAGCACGCGACTAGCGGAGGACAATGAGCAGTTCTTC.

This clonotype was observed a handful of times. The chain carries TRBV6-1 and TRBJ1-2; no clear D gene. CDR3 length: 14 residues. The V gene's germline CDR1 is MNHNS and CDR2 SASEGT. The V end was cut by 3 bases, the J end by 4 bases, with 12 bases between. This CDR3 is CASSEHTASYGYTF. CDR3 DNA: TGTGCCAGCAGTGAGCACACTGCAAGCTATGGCTACACCTTC.

This clonotype appeared a few times. The chain links TRBV19 to TRBJ2-1; D unclear. The germline V gene has CDR1 LNHDA and CDR2 SQIVND (reference sequence). V was cut by 1 base and J by 15 bases, with 10 bases left in between. This CDR3 is built from 11 residues. The CDR3 nucleotides are TGTGCCAGTAGTATAGGGTCGACCCGGTTCTTC. It encodes CASSIGSTRFF.

This clonotype was seen a few times. This sequence joins TRBV11-3 and TRBJ1-2; D uncertain. The V end was cut by 5 bases, the J end by 8 bases, with 15 bases between. Germline assignment: CDR1 SGHNT and CDR2 YENEEA. The CDR3 spans 13 residues. CDR3 sequence: CASSPRLPRGYTF. The CDR3 DNA follows: TGTGCCAGCAGCCCGAGACTACCCCGAGGCTACACCTTC.

This clonotype was detected many times. The chain combines TRBV5-1 with TRBJ2-3; maybe TRBD2 (5 bases). Germline loops: CDR1 SGHRS, CDR2 YFSETQ. V gave up 2 bases and J gave up 8 bases, with 6 bases separating them. This CDR3 has 11 amino acids. The CDR3 reads CASSFAGTQYF. CDR3 bases: TGCGCCAGCAGCTTTGCGGGTACGCAGTATTTT.

In its sample, this clonotype was seen a few times. V usage is TRBV11-2 and J usage is TRBJ2-7, with TRBD2 matching 11 bases. V was clipped by 1 base and J by 1 base; unmatched bases: 6. The CDR3 is made up of 17 amino acids. Germline CDR1 and CDR2: SGHAT and FQNNGV. CDR3 amino acids: CASSLGPSGRLSYEQYF. The CDR3 nucleotides are TGTGCCAGCAGCTTAGGTCCTAGCGGGAGGCTATCCTACGAGCAGTACTTC.

This chain joins TRBV24-1 and TRBJ1-2, with TRBD1 matching over 8 bases. There are 15 residues in the CDR3. The V gene's germline CDR1 is KGHDR and CDR2 SFDVKD. Trimming took 3 bases from V and 4 from J; bases not matched to a gene: 6. CDR3 residues: CATSDTQGAGYGYTF. In DNA, the CDR3 is TGTGCCACCAGTGATACGCAGGGGGCCGGCTATGGCTACACCTTC.

The sample holds a few counts of this clonotype. The rearrangement uses TRBV5-1 and TRBJ2-5, with a tentative D call TRBD1 (6 bases). The germline V gene has CDR1 SGHRS and CDR2 YFSETQ. The V gene lost 2 bases and the J gene lost 5 bases, with 16 bases spanning the gap. The CDR3 runs to 15 residues. The DNA of the CDR3 is TGCGCCAGCAGCTTCGCGACAGGCGAAGAGGAGACCCAGTACTTC. This codes for CASSFATGEEETQYF.

This clonotype was found a few times. The chain has TRBV12-3 or TRBV12-4 and TRBJ1-2, with D unclear. Trimming stripped 3 bases from V and 8 bases from J, with 7 bases between. The CDR3 spans 11 residues. CDR3 in amino acids: CASSFSKGYTF. The DNA for the CDR3 is TGTGCCAGCAGTTTTTCAAAAGGCTACACCTTC.

This clonotype was seen at least ten times. This sequence joins TRBV5-1 and TRBJ1-1, with a possible D match to TRBD1 (6 bases). The germline V gene encodes CDR1 SGHRS and CDR2 YFSETQ. V shed 4 bases and J shed 3 bases, with 13 bases lying between them. The CDR3 contains 14 residues. The DNA of the CDR3 is TGCGCCAGCAGCCGGGGGGGCCCCGACACTGAAGCTTTCTTT. The encoded protein is CASSRGGPDTEAFF.

This clonotype was seen more than once but under ten times. The chain is built from TRBV5-1 and TRBJ2-1, with 7 bases identical to TRBD1. The CDR3 totals 15 residues. Germline CDR1 and CDR2: SGHRS and YFSETQ. V trimming: 0 bases; J trimming: 9 bases; junction bases outside the gene matches: 9. CDR3 in DNA: TGCGCCAGCAGCTTGGTAGGACAGGCGGTAGGTGAGCAGTTCTTC. It translates to CASSLVGQAVGEQFF.

This chain links TRBV27 with TRBJ1-2; D ambiguous. Germline V lookup: CDR1 MNHEY, CDR2 SMNVEV (reference sequence). This CDR3 comprises 13 residues. Trimming left V 3 bases short and J 2 bases short, with 7 bases between. Here the CDR3 DNA reads TGTGCCAGCAGTTTCTACGAGAACTATGGCTACACCTTC. It yields the protein CASSFYENYGYTF.

The table lists this clonotype with many counts. The chain combines TRBV29-1 with TRBJ2-2, with D tentatively TRBD2 (6 bases). Trimming removed 4 bases from V and 2 bases from J, with 14 bases in between. Germline assignment: CDR1 SQVTM and CDR2 ANQGSEA. The CDR3 sequence is 15 residues long. Written as DNA, the CDR3 is TGCAGCGTTGGATCGAGGAGGGGTAACACCGGGGAGCTGTTTTTT. Translating it yields CSVGSRRGNTGELFF.

This chain connects TRBV10-1 to TRBJ2-4; D could derive from TRBD1 or TRBD2 (5 bases each). V was cut by 6 bases and J by 8 bases, with 14 bases left in between. The CDR3 extends over 13 amino acids. In germline, CDR1 is WNHNN, CDR2 SYGVQD (reference sequence). The CDR3 sequence: CASRAGMGDIQYF. Written as DNA, the CDR3 is TGCGCCAGCAGGGCAGGGATGGGAGACATTCAGTACTTC.

The rearrangement joins TRBV9 to TRBJ2-1, with 8 bases aligning to TRBD1. Trimming at V came to 0 bases and at J to 10 bases, leaving 3 bases not matched to a gene. Germline loops: CDR1 SGDLS, CDR2 YYNGEE. CDR3 length: 13 residues. CDR3 region: CASSVDRGDEQFF. In DNA, the CDR3 is TGTGCCAGCAGCGTAGACAGGGGGGACGAGCAGTTCTTC.